The 9 T cell receptor beta chains below all came from one sample that was sequenced in a study of blood T cell repertoires in COVID-19. The data were produced by immunoSEQ multiplex PCR, yet TCRdb's version contains in-frame clones alone and is incomplete. The data show fewer than 250,000 clones, around 79% seen once. The sample comprised peripheral blood. The receptors were sampled from a woman between 50 and 59 years old with acute or convalescent COVID-19.

The chain carries TRBV28 and TRBJ1-1; TRBD1 aligns across 12 bases. Germline loops: CDR1 MDHEN, CDR2 SYDVKM. J gave up 5 bases and V 6 bases, and 7 bases lay outside the gene matches. The CDR3 has 15 amino acids. The CDR3 DNA reads as TGTGCCAGCAGCGGGACAGGGGGCGTGGGGACTGAAGCTTTCTTT. It encodes CASSGTGGVGTEAFF.

V is TRBV28 and J is TRBJ1-5; 8 nucleotides agree with TRBD1. The germline CDR1 and CDR2 sequences are MDHEN and SYDVKM. This CDR3 has 12 amino acids. The J segment lost 9 bases and the V segment lost 6 bases, leaving 4 bases of the junction unmatched. The CDR3 nucleotides read TGTGCCAGCAGCCAGACAGGGGCGCCCCAGCATTTT. It is translated as CASSQTGAPQHF.

This chain connects TRBV6-5 to TRBJ1-2, with TRBD1 matching over 11 bases. Trimming cost V 5 bases and J 7 bases; bases outside gene matches: 3. Germline V gene data show CDR1 as MNHEY and CDR2 as SVGAGI. The CDR3 is made up of 13 amino acids. The CDR3 region has the DNA TGTGCCAGCAGTACAGGGACAGGGGGTGGCTACACCTTC. Translation gives CASSTGTGGGYTF.

The V call is TRBV28, the J call TRBJ1-5; D not certain. Between the trimmed V and J ends, which lost 5 bases and 9 bases, there was a span of 11 bases. The CDR3 has 12 residues. Germline V gene data show CDR1 as MDHEN and CDR2 as SYDVKM. The CDR3 sequence: CASSPLGMPQHF. In DNA form, the CDR3 reads TGTGCCAGCAGTCCCCTAGGTATGCCCCAGCATTTT.

The rearrangement uses TRBV2 and TRBJ1-3; 7 bases are a match to TRBD1. The ends lost 7 bases at V and 0 bases at J; junction bases unmatched: 3. The CDR3 runs to 14 residues. Germline CDR1 reads SNHLY; CDR2 reads FYNNEI. As DNA, the CDR3 is TGTGCCAGCACGGGACAGCTCTCTGGAAACACCATATATTTT. Translating gives CASTGQLSGNTIYF.

The chain uses TRBV11-2 and TRBJ2-5; a weak D match, TRBD2 (6 bases). Trimming took off 1 base at V and 4 bases at J, with 16 bases between the two ends. There are 16 residues in the CDR3. Germline CDR1 reads SGHAT; CDR2 reads FQNNGV. The CDR3 is CASSLGTAGYSETQYF. CDR3 DNA: TGTGCCAGCAGCTTAGGAACTGCGGGGTACTCAGAGACCCAGTACTTC.

This clone was seen a handful of times. This chain connects TRBV4-1 to TRBJ1-3; no clear D. V lost 0 bases to trimming and J lost 1 base, with 7 bases between them. The germline V gene has CDR1 MGHRA and CDR2 YSYEKL. The CDR3 runs 15 residues. CDR3 sequence: CASSQDRRSGNTIYF. The CDR3 DNA reads TGCGCCAGCAGCCAAGATCGGAGGTCTGGAAACACCATATATTTT.

The chain employs TRBV25-1 and TRBJ2-6; D remains unclear. CDR1 and CDR2 (germline): MGHDK, SYGVNS. Trimming pared 5 bases from V and 0 bases from J, leaving 5 bases between. The CDR3 runs to 14 residues. Written as DNA, the CDR3 is TGTGCCAGCAGTCTGGCCTCTGGGGCCAACGTCCTGACTTTC. Its translation: CASSLASGANVLTF.

The chain links TRBV18 to TRBJ1-1, with TRBD1 identical over 7 bases. CDR1 and CDR2 from the germline V gene are KGHSH and LQKENI. V shed 4 bases, J shed 3 bases, and the junction held 14 bases outside the gene matches. There are 17 residues in the CDR3. CDR3 DNA sequence: TGTGCCAGCTCACGGAACACAGGGGAAGGGTCGGACACTGAAGCTTTCTTT. Protein product: CASSRNTGEGSDTEAFF.